The sequence of this T cell receptor beta chain was determined in a study of shared clonotypes between healthy human individuals. Looking at the study overall: Donors were a couple of women and a few men aged 18 to 49.

This clone was seen a few times. Naive CD8 cells lacked CD45RO and underwent positive selection for CCR7, leaving out terminally differentiated effector memory CD45RA+ cells. Profiling relied on immunoSEQ multiplex PCR, and the TCRdb table lists in-frame clones only, not all of them. The profile shows approximately 810,000 clones, 80% to 95% of them singletons. Germline V gene sequence: CDR1 LGHNA, CDR2 YNFKEQ. CDR3 length equals 17 residues. The V segment lost 2 bases and the J segment 0 bases; nucleotides outside the gene matches: 4. This chain connects TRBV4-2 to TRBJ2-6, with TRBD1 matching over 7 bases. This sequence originates from a young man in good health. The sample comprised naive CD8+ T cells sorted from blood. The CDR3: CASSQWDSGSGANVLTF. CDR3 bases: TGTGCCAGCAGCCAATGGGACAGCGGCTCTGGGGCCAACGTCCTGACTTTC.